Following are 12 T cell receptor beta chains from one sample sequenced in a study of blood T cell repertoires in COVID-19. The repertoire was sequenced with immunoSEQ multiplex PCR; TCRdb's copy has only in-frame clones and lacks some. In the table there are roughly 130,000 clones, about four fifths of which are singletons. Sequenced input: peripheral blood. The receptors were gathered from a woman aged 50 to 60 with acute or convalescent COVID-19.

The chain has TRBV6-6 and TRBJ2-2, with a tentative D call TRBD2 (6 bases). This CDR3 has 15 residues. V was pared by 4 bases and J by 3 bases, with 12 bases between. Germline lookup yields CDR1 MNHNY and CDR2 SVGAGI (reference sequence). In DNA, the CDR3 is TGTGCCAGCAGTTCCGACGGGGGTGACACCGGGGAGCTGTTTTTT. This sequence encodes CASSSDGGDTGELFF.

In DNA form, the CDR3 reads TGTGCTAGTGCCGACAGGGGAAGTTACGAGCAGTACTTC. This translates into CASADRGSYEQYF. The chain employs TRBV12-5 and TRBJ2-7; 8 bases line up with TRBD1. The germline V gene encodes CDR1 LGHNT and CDR2 FRNRAP. J gave up 4 bases and V 7 bases, and 6 bases lay outside the gene matches. The CDR3 contains 13 residues.

The V and J genes are TRBV6-5 and TRBJ1-5; 11 bases are shared with TRBD1. The CDR3 extends over 15 amino acids. Germline trimming cut 6 bases from V and 6 bases from J; bases unmatched to any gene: 7. Germline CDR1 is MNHEY and CDR2 is SVGAGI. The CDR3 sequence is CASSSDRGLGQPQHF. The CDR3 DNA reads TGTGCCAGCAGCTCGGACAGGGGGCTCGGTCAGCCCCAGCATTTT.

The chain is built from TRBV5-6 and TRBJ1-2; weak D call: TRBD1 (6 bases). CDR3 size: 15 residues. V lost 9 bases, J lost 2 bases, and 20 bases lay in between. CDR1 is SGHDT and CDR2 is YYEEEE in the germline V gene. The CDR3 DNA sequence: TGTGCCACCACGGACAGAACGCCCGCCAACTATGGCTACACCTTC. It translates to CATTDRTPANYGYTF.

The rearrangement uses TRBV3-1 (or the pseudogene TRBV3-2) and TRBJ2-3, with a tentative D call TRBD2 (6 bases). There are 16 residues in the CDR3. The V and J ends lost 4 bases and 0 bases respectively, with 14 bases between them. Germline V gene lookup returns CDR1 LGHDT and CDR2 YNNKEL (reference sequence). The chain's CDR3 is CASSPWRDASTDTQYF. CDR3 nucleotides: TGTGCCAGCAGCCCCTGGCGGGACGCTAGCACAGATACGCAGTATTTT.

J is TRBJ2-3 and V is TRBV7-2; D is undetermined. Trimming shortened V by 4 bases and J by 0 bases, and 8 bases separated the two germline ends. The germline gives CDR1 SGHTA, CDR2 FQGNSA. The CDR3 loop spans 14 amino acids. The CDR3 protein is CASSSDSSTDTQYF. The CDR3 DNA reads as TGTGCCAGCAGCTCTGACTCTAGCACAGATACGCAGTATTTT.

This chain links TRBV10-3 with TRBJ2-2; 7 nucleotides align to TRBD2. Germline loops: CDR1 ENHRY, CDR2 SYGVKD. The V gene end was trimmed by 2 bases and the J gene end by 5 bases; junction bases not matched to a gene: 2. The CDR3 sequence is 14 residues long. CDR3 sequence: CAISEQGLTGELFF. CDR3 coding DNA: TGTGCCATCAGTGAGCAGGGACTAACCGGGGAGCTGTTTTTT.

The V and J genes are TRBV9 and TRBJ1-3; TRBD1 is a possible D gene (6 bases). This CDR3 comprises 16 residues. The V gene lost 3 bases and the J gene lost 3 bases, with 16 bases spanning the gap. In germline, CDR1 is SGDLS, CDR2 YYNGEE. CDR3 bases: TGTGCCAGCAGCGCCCATACTACAGGGTTTGGAAACACCATATATTTT. It codes for CASSAHTTGFGNTIYF.

This rearrangement joins TRBV6-5 to TRBJ2-3; possibly TRBD1 for D (6 bases). CDR1 and CDR2 (germline): MNHEY, SVGAGI. This CDR3 region has 11 residues. Trimming removed 9 bases at V and 13 bases at J, with 17 bases between. The CDR3 reads CASRDKEYEYF. CDR3 nucleotide sequence: TGTGCCAGTAGGGACAAAGAATATGAGTATTTT.

V and J are TRBV10-2 and TRBJ1-2, with D uncertain. The CDR3 covers 13 residues. Per germline, CDR1 WSHSY and CDR2 SAAADI. Trimming took 0 bases from V and 10 from J, leaving 12 bases between them. CDR3 DNA sequence: TGCGCCAGCAGTGAGTCGATCCGGACTTTCTACACCTTC. The encoded protein is CASSESIRTFYTF.

This clone was seen only a few times. The V and J genes are TRBV29-1 and TRBJ1-5; D unresolved. The CDR3 is 13 residues long. Trimming removed 4 bases from V and 3 bases from J, with 10 bases in between. CDR1 and CDR2 from the germline V gene are SQVTM and ANQGSEA. The CDR3 DNA follows: TGCAGCGTTGGCGCGGCCGACAATCAGCCCCAGCATTTT. Translation: CSVGAADNQPQHF. The full variable domain, with the rest looked up from reference TRBV29-1 and TRBJ1-5, is SAVISQKPSRDICQRGTSLTIQCQVDSQVTMMFWYRQQPGQSLTLIATANQGSEATYESGFVIDKFPISRPNLTFSTLTVSNMSPEDSSIYLCSVGAADNQPQHFGDGTRLSIL.

This rearrangement joins TRBV3-1 (or the pseudogene TRBV3-2) to TRBJ1-4; TRBD1 matches 8 bases. The V segment lost 0 bases and the J segment 0 bases; nucleotides outside the gene matches: 3. CDR1 and CDR2 (germline): LGHDT, YNNKEL (reference sequence). There are 17 residues in the CDR3. CDR3 bases: TGTGCCAGCAGCCAAGACCCAGGGGGCCCAACTAATGAAAAACTGTTTTTT. Protein product: CASSQDPGGPTNEKLFF.